Listed here is a single T cell receptor (beta chain). This sample is drawn from a study of blood T cell repertoires in COVID-19. Germline V lookup: CDR1 SGHTA, CDR2 FQGTGA. The ends were cut back, 2 bases at V and 0 bases at J, with 12 bases in the middle. This CDR3 spans 16 amino acids. Authors' processing steps: Estimated nucleated cell counts came from reference gene primer amplification. The data were produced by immunoSEQ multiplex PCR, yet TCRdb's version contains in-frame clones alone and is incomplete. The V and J calls and clone size were taken over from that table, and D and trimming were inferred from the DNA. Of some 150,000 clones in the sample, 80% to 90% were seen once.

This rearrangement joins TRBV7-3 to TRBJ2-3; perhaps TRBD2 as D (6 bases). The TCR originated in a woman in her thirties or forties with acute or convalescent COVID-19. Sequencing was performed on peripheral blood. CDR3 residues: CASSLGWDSSTDTQYF. The CDR3 coding sequence is TGTGCCAGCAGCTTAGGTTGGGACTCTAGCACAGATACGCAGTATTTT. The variable domain in full, completed from reference TRBV7-3 and TRBJ2-3, reads GAGVSQTPSNKVTEKGKYVELRCDPISGHTALYWYRQSLGQGPEFLIYFQGTGAADDSGLPNDRFFAVRPEGSVSTLKIQRTERGDSAVYLCASSLGWDSSTDTQYFGPGTRLTVL.